Reported below is one T cell receptor (beta chain). The CDR3 loop spans 16 amino acids. J lost 2 bases, V lost 5 bases, and 9 bases had no gene match. In germline, CDR1 is SGHTA, CDR2 FQGNSA. This sample is drawn from a study of prognosis after radiotherapy for stage I lung cancer. Two-round multiplex PCR on genomic DNA was the method by which TCR beta CDR3 was amplified. The first PCR round targeted every TRBV and TRBJ gene with specific primers. Using its own MiXCR run on the multiplex PCR reads, TCRdb lists one record per CDR3 protein. The sample carries 14,000 or so distinct CDR3 sequences, approximately 30% recorded once. Two separate time points each saw a draw of 6 to 6.5 milliliters of peripheral blood.

The origin of this receptor is a donor at least 50 years old with non-small cell lung cancer. Sequencing used PBMCs, obtained before or after stereotactic body radiation therapy (not recorded which). The J gene is TRBJ2-5, the V gene TRBV7-2, with 9 bases fitting TRBD2. In DNA form, the CDR3 reads TGTGCCAGCAGCCGGATGGGACTAGCTTCTCAAGAGACCCAGTACTTC. As protein: CASSRMGLASQETQYF.